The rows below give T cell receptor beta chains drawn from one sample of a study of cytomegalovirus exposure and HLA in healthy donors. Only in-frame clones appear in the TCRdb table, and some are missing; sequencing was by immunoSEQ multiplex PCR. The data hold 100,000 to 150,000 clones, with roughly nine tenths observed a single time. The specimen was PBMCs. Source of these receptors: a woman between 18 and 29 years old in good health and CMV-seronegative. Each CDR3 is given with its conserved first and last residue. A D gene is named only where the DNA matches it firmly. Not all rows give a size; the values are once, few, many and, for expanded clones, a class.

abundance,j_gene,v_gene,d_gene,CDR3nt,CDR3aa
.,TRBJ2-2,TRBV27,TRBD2,TGTGCCAGCAGTTTTTTCAATGAGGGCGGGAGCGGGAACACCGGGGAGCTGTTTTTT,CASSFFNEGGSGNTGELFF
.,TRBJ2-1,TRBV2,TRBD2,TGTGCCAGCGGACTAGCGGAGCTAAACAATGAGCAGTTCTTC,CASGLAELNNEQFF
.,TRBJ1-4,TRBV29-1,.,TGCAGCGTTTCGGGGGTAAGCGAAAAACTGTTTTTT,CSVSGVSEKLFF
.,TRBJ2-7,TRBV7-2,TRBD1,TGTGCCAGCAGCGTTTACCGGGACAGCTACGAGCAGTACTTC,CASSVYRDSYEQYF
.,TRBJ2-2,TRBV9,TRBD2,TGTGCCAGCACGAGACGGGAGGGCACCGGGGAGCTGTTTTTT,CASTRREGTGELFF
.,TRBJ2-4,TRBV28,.,TGTGCCAGCAGGACGGAGGACATTCAGTACTTC,CASRTEDIQYF
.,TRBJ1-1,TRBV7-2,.,TGTGCCAGCAGCTCCCCAGGGCGGAACACTGAAGCTTTCTTT,CASSSPGRNTEAFF
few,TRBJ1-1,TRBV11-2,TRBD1,TGTGCCAGCAGCTTGGGACAGGCATACACTGAAGCTTTCTTT,CASSLGQAYTEAFF
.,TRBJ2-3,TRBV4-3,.,TGCGCCAGCAGCCAAGACCGAGGCACGTACACAGATACGCAGTATTTT,CASSQDRGTYTDTQYF
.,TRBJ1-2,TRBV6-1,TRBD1,TGTGCCAGCAGTGAAGATAGACAGGGTAGCGGCTACACCTTC,CASSEDRQGSGYTF
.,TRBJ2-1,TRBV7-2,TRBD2,TGTGCCAGCAGCTTAGGTCACGCGGGAGGGGTCGGGTACAATGAGCAGTTCTTC,CASSLGHAGGVGYNEQFF
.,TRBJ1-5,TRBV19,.,TGTGCCAGTAGTATGCTAACGAACGGGGGAAAGCATCAGCCCCAGCATTTT,CASSMLTNGGKHQPQHF
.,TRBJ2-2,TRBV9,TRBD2,TGTGCCAGCAGCGTTGGGACTAGCGGTGGGTTCAGGGAGCTGTTTTTT,CASSVGTSGGFRELFF
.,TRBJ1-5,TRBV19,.,TGTGCCAGTAGTATTGGACGGGGAGGAAATCAGCCCCAGCATTTT,CASSIGRGGNQPQHF
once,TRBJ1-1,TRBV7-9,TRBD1,TGTGCCAGCAGCTTATTTAGGGGGCAGGGGAGAACTGAAGCTTTCTTT,CASSLFRGQGRTEAFF
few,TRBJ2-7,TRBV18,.,TGTGCCAGCTCACCGGCGTCCAGCGTATCCTACGAGCAGTACTTC,CASSPASSVSYEQYF
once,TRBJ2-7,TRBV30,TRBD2,TGTGCCTGGCGACCAGGGACTAGCGGGAGCCACGAGCAGTACTTC,CAWRPGTSGSHEQYF
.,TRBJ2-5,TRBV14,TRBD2,TGTGCCAGCAGCCAAGATCCCCCTGCGGCTAGCGGGGGGTTCCAAGAGACCCAGTACTTC,CASSQDPPAASGGFQETQYF
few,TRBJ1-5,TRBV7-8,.,TGTGCCAGCAGCTTAGATCGTTCAGTTAATCAGCCCCAGCATTTT,CASSLDRSVNQPQHF
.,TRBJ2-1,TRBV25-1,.,TGTGCCAGCAGTGAGTGGGAGAATGAGCAGTTCTTC,CASSEWENEQFF
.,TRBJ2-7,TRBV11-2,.,TGTGCCAGCAGACCGGGACTCGAGAGCTCCTACGAGCAGTACTTC,CASRPGLESSYEQYF
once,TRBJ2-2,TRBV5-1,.,TGCGCCAGCAGCTTGAATCCGGGGGCCGGGGAGCTGTTTTTT,CASSLNPGAGELFF
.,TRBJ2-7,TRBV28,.,TGTGCCAGCAGCCGACAGGACCGTGGCCCCTACGAGCAGTACTTC,CASSRQDRGPYEQYF
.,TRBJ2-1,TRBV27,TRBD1,TGTGCCAGCAGTTTTATCGAAGGGGGCGCAGGGTACAATGAGCAGTTCTTC,CASSFIEGGAGYNEQFF
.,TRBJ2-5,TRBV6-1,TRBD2,TGTGCCAGCAGTGAAAAAGTGGGACTAGCGGGGGGGGAGAAGACCCAGTACTTC,CASSEKVGLAGGEKTQYF
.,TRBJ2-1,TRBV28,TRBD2,TGTGCCAGCAGTTTATTGGTGTTGGGTCGTTGGACTAGCGGGATTAAGAATGAGCAGTTCTTC,CASSLLVLGRWTSGIKNEQFF
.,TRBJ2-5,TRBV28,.,TGTGCCAGCAGTTTCTCAGGGGGGATAGAGACCCAGTACTTC,CASSFSGGIETQYF
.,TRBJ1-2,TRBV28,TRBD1,TGTGCCAGCAGTCCAGACAGGGGCCCCTATGGCTACACCTTC,CASSPDRGPYGYTF
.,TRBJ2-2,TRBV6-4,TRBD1,TGTGCCAGCAGCCGACAGGGGGCCACCGGGGAGCTGTTTTTT,CASSRQGATGELFF
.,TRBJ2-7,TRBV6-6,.,TGTGCCAGCAGTACAAAACTCGGGAGAGGGCACTACGGGCAGTACTTC,CASSTKLGRGHYGQYF
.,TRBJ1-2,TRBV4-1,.,TGCGCCAGCAGCCGAGGGTACACAGATCATCACGGCTACACCTTC,CASSRGYTDHHGYTF
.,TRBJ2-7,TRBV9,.,TGTGCCAGCAGCGCCGGACAGTACTACGAGCAGTACTTC,CASSAGQYYEQYF
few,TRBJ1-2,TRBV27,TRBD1,TGTGCCAGGTGGACAGGTCCTAACTATGGCTACACCTTC,CARWTGPNYGYTF
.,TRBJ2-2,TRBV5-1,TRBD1,TGCGCCAGCAGACCCGGGACAGCGGACACCGGGGAGCTGTTTTTT,CASRPGTADTGELFF
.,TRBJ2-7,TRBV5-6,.,TGTGCCAGCAGCCGTGTGGGGCGCGAGCAGTACTTC,CASSRVGREQYF
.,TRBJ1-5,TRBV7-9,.,TGTGCCAGCAGCTCTGGGCCAGGCGACCAGCCCCAGCATTTT,CASSSGPGDQPQHF
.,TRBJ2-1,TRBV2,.,TGTGCCAGCACCCGAACTAGCCTGAATGAGCAGTTCTTC,CASTRTSLNEQFF
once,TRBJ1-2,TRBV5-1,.,TGCGCCAGCAGCTTGGAAGGGTCCCGGGGCTATGGCTACACCTTC,CASSLEGSRGYGYTF
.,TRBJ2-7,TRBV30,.,TGTGCCTGGACCGCCGGACTGGAGCCCTACGAGCAGTACTTC,CAWTAGLEPYEQYF
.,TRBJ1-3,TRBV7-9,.,TGTGCCAGCAGCCAGGCGGGGGTTGCTGGAAACACCATATATTTT,CASSQAGVAGNTIYF
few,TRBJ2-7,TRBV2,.,TGTGCCAGCATGTGGCTAGCGATTTACGAGCAGTACTTC,CASMWLAIYEQYF
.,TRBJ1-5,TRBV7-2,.,TGTGCCAGCAGCTTAGCAGGGGGTATTGAGCCCCAGCATTTT,CASSLAGGIEPQHF
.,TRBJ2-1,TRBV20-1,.,TGCAGTGCTAGCTTCCATGAGCAGTTCTTC,CSASFHEQFF
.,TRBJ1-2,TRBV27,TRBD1,TGTGCCAGCAGTCAGGGACAGGGTTGGCGCTACACCTTC,CASSQGQGWRYTF
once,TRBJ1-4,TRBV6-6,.,TGTGCCAGCAGTTACCCCGGGCCGGGGGGTGAAAAACTGTTTTTT,CASSYPGPGGEKLFF
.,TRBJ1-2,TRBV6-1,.,TGTGCCAGCAGTGAATACGGCGGAGACTATGGCTACACCTTC,CASSEYGGDYGYTF
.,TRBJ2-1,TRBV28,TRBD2,TGTGCCAGCAGCTCCGGGACTAGCGGGTACAATGAGCAGTTCTTC,CASSSGTSGYNEQFF
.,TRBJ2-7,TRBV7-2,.,TGTGCCAGCAGCCCAGGCTCTTACGAGCAGTACTTC,CASSPGSYEQYF
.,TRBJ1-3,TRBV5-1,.,TGCGCCAGCAGGGCGACAGAGGGAAACACCATATATTTT,CASRATEGNTIYF